This T cell receptor (beta chain) was sequenced for a study of blood T cells in healthy people across ages. Next came a second PCR, run for about 7 to 11 cycles, which used a sample-barcoded 5' primer along with a J-beta primer mix. Via MiXCR, TCRdb re-called the 5' RACE reads, giving one row per CDR3 protein. The profile shows 550,000 to 600,000 distinct CDR3 sequences, 25% to 30% of them singletons. Germline V lookup: CDR1 MGHRA, CDR2 YSYEKL. The CDR3 loop spans 15 amino acids. Trimming stripped 4 bases from V and 0 bases from J, with 10 bases between. This clonotype was found a few times. This chain joins TRBV4-1 and TRBJ1-3; the D is unclear. The specimen was blood. The clonotype originates from a woman in her sixties or seventies in good health. The CDR3 DNA follows: TGCGCCAGCAGCCCTAGAGGGAACTCTGGAAACACCATATATTTT. This gives the protein CASSPRGNSGNTIYF.